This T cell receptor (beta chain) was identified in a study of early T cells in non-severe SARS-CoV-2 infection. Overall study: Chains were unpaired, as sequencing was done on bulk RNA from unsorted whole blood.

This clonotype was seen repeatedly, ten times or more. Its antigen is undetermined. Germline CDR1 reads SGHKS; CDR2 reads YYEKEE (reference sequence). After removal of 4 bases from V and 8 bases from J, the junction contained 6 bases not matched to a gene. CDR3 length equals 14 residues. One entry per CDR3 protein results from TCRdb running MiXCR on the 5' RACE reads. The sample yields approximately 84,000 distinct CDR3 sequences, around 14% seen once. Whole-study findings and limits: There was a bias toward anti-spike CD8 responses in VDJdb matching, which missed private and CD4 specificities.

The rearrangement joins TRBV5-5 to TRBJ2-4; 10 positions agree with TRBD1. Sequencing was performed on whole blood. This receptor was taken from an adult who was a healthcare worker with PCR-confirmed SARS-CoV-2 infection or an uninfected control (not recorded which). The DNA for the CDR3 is TGTGCCAGCAGCCCGACAGGGGGCATCGACATTCAGTACTTC. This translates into CASSPTGGIDIQYF. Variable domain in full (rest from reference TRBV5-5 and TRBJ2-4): DAGVTQSPTHLIKTRGQQVTLRCSPISGHKSVSWYQQVLGQGPQFIFQYYEKEERGRGNFPDRFSARQFPNYSSELNVNALLLGDSALYLCASSPTGGIDIQYFGAGTRLSVL.